This T cell receptor (beta chain) derives from a study of shared clonotypes between healthy human individuals. Naive CD8 cells, CD45RO-negative and positively selected for CCR7, excluded terminally differentiated effector memory CD45RA+ cells. This clone was seen a few times. The CDR3 covers 14 residues. V was trimmed by 1 base and J by 0 bases, leaving 5 bases between them. CDR1 SGHDT and CDR2 YYEEEE come from the germline V gene. This table comes from immunoSEQ multiplex PCR, and its TCRdb copy is limited to in-frame clones, with some not included. Of roughly 2 million clones in the sample, roughly 94% were seen once.

V is TRBV5-6 and J is TRBJ1-3, with no clear D. Sequencing was carried out using naive CD8+ T cells sorted from blood. This TCR came from a man aged 18-30 years in good health. CDR3 in amino acids: CASSLTFSGNTIYF. CDR3 bases: TGTGCCAGCAGCTTGACCTTCTCTGGAAACACCATATATTTT.